This T cell receptor beta chain was identified in a study of blood T cells in healthy people across ages (dated by TCRdb to between 2015 and 2017). At the level of the whole study: Template switching captured roughly one uniquely barcoded TCR beta cDNA molecule per two T cells in model experiments. Age-related changes in TCR beta repertoire diversity were measured in the study by deep sequencing normalized with unique cDNA molecular identifiers. The donors were divided into four age groups: young (average approximately 16 years), middle-aged (roughly 42), aged (under 70) and long-lived (about 79). The study analyzed two additional independent replicas of 1 million unique cDNA reads from the same blood draw for two donors, one aged 18 to 30 and one aged 80 or older. What the research found in general, with its limitations: There was a strong correlation between observed TCR beta diversity and the percentage of naive T cells measured by flow cytometry. As age increased, observed TCR beta diversity per million T cells dropped in a roughly linear way, and a significant reduction was already evident by age about 40. Because the CMV infection status of the donors was unknown, age-related changes in expanded clonotypes may potentially have been confounded. Total diversity estimates from one million sequenced T cells were considered lower bounds and underestimates. Since profiling was done on bulk unsorted PBMCs, naive and antigen-experienced compartments could not be conclusively compared. Compared with the aged group, the long-lived group had more naive CD4+ T cells, fewer expanded clones and increased TCR diversity, suggesting age selection.

About this clonotype: Its antigen target is currently unknown. No per-base quality is available; no much larger clone lies one base away.

Systemically healthy Caucasian individuals from Russia, 39 in total and aged roughly 6 to 100 years, were included as donors. Each donor gave around 9.8 milliliters of peripheral blood, collected into EDTA-treated Vacutainer tubes. Ficoll-Paque density-gradient centrifugation was used to isolate PBMCs, with at least 7 million obtained per sample. Total RNA, at least 6 micrograms per sample, was extracted from PBMCs with Trizol reagent. Naive CD45RAhigh/CD27high T cell percentages were measured by flow cytometry on a PBMC aliquot from every donor. The CDR3 sequence holds 15 residues, the cysteine and phenylalanine included. The DNA shown is the 45-base CDR3, in frame from base 1. Unmatched junction bases come to 5, with V trimmed by 5 bases and J by 5 bases. The germline V gene gives CDR1 as SGDLS and CDR2 as YYNGEE. The receptor library was made with 5' RACE. Sequencing was carried out with an Illumina HiSeq 2500. A second PCR of roughly 6 to 11 cycles was run with a J-beta primer mix and a sample-barcoded 5' primer. A unique molecular identifier was introduced onto each TCR beta cDNA molecule by a template-switch 5' adaptor carrying 12 random nucleotides. Each sample yielded at least 3 million CDR3-containing paired-end reads. All of the RNA was converted into first-strand cDNA using the Mint cDNA synthesis kit, with a TRBC-specific oligonucleotide serving as the primer. All cDNA was treated with uracil-DNA glycosylase and then went through a first 18-cycle PCR with the universal primers M1SS and BC2_uni_R. The original methods were these. Each sample was normalized by randomly selecting 1 million high-quality reads, each carrying a distinct molecular identifier. Reads with shared molecular identifiers were discarded instead of being binned into consensus sequences. CDR3 identification, clonotype clustering and error correction used MiTCR with a Q25 quality threshold and the strictest error-elimination algorithm. A nonparametric unseen species model with Euler transformation was used to estimate a lower bound on total TCR beta diversity. Through fastp at Q25 and MiXCR, TCRdb rebuilt clones from the public reads, retaining in-frame beta chains. Every CDR3 protein is listed once, alongside the most common genes and DNA of its rows. The V and J calls here are based on TCRdb, not the publication. This sample has more than 750,000 distinct CDR3 sequences in its table, and about 29% of those were observed once. 10% of the sample lies in the top ten.

These data were also filed under a second study, of T cells of mothers and their children. From that second study: Donors were nine systemically healthy Caucasian individuals: three mothers and their six children. cDNA synthesis used all of the extracted RNA, with 1.5 ug of RNA in each 15 ul reaction. In the second PCR, the M1S primer introduced both the sample barcodes and 2-4 random nucleotides. More than 8.5 million TCR beta CDR3 reads were obtained from each mother, and about 3 million reads were obtained from each child. TCR recombination output is similarly shaped by thymic selection in related and unrelated pairs, with a minor effect exerted by inherited differences. Related mother-child pairs always showed normalized repertoire overlap that was slightly higher than in unrelated mother-child pairs, though the difference was never significant. With a sensitivity of around 97 clones per million clonotypes, no persistent microchimeric T cell clones were detected. To look for features that set related mother-child pairs apart from unrelated individuals, the researchers ran deep NGS to compare the TCR beta repertoires of mothers and children. On average, the children were around 11 +/- 4 years old, while the mothers were about 37 +/- 4 years old. After adapter ligation with NEBNext reagents, the libraries were sequenced on Illumina HiSeq 2000 with 100+100 nt paired-end reads. Mother and child libraries were prepared a month apart and sequenced in separate runs to prevent cross-contamination. For each donor, somewhere between roughly 450,000 and 2,000,000 distinct TCR beta clonotypes were identified. Naive TCR beta clonotypes were estimated from low-frequency clonotypes matched to each donor's FACS-determined naive share, without sorting.

The origin of this receptor is a woman in her thirties or forties in good health. Rearrangement joined TRBV9 to TRBJ2-1; TRBD1 agrees with 12 junctional bases. The sequencing sample was made of blood. The DNA is as follows: TGTGCCAGCAGGGCCGGGACAGGGGGCCACAATGAGCAGTTCTTC. Translated, it gives CASRAGTGGHNEQFF. Here the CDR3 is joined to the reference TRBV9 and TRBJ2-1 genes, and the full variable domain is: DSGVTQTPKHLITATGQRVTLRCSPRSGDLSVYWYQQSLDQGLQFLIQYYNGEERAKGNILERFSAQQFPDLHSELNLSSLELGDSALYFCASRAGTGGHNEQFFGPGTRLTVL.